A selection of T cell receptor beta chains follows, all from one sample in a study of vaccination and CD4 T cells after COVID-19. These receptors are not linked to any known antigen. In TCRdb, the PCR reads were re-called with MiXCR into one record per CDR3 protein. This repertoire shows approximately 10,000 distinct CDR3 sequences, less than 70% found once; its top ten account for under 35%. The sequenced sample consisted of CD4+ T cells from blood, cultured in vitro. The source of these receptors is a human donor who had recovered from COVID-19. Each CDR3 is given with its conserved first and last residue. A D gene is named only where the DNA matches it firmly. Size is stated for part of the rows, as once, few or many counts, or as a class when the clone is expanded.

V: TRBV20-1; D: TRBD1; J: TRBJ2-2; size: NA; DNA: TGCAGTGCTCGTAAACAGGGGGCGTTCGACACCGGGGAGCTGTTTTTT; CDR3: CSARKQGAFDTGELFF
V: TRBV7-8; D: NA; J: TRBJ1-2; size: few; DNA: TGTGCCAGCAGCTTAGCGAGATCGTCTAACGGGGGCGGACTCAACTATGGCTACACCTTC; CDR3: CASSLARSSNGGGLNYGYTF
V: TRBV11-2; D: TRBD1; J: TRBJ1-5; size: NA; DNA: TGTGCCAGCAGCGAAACCGGGACAGGGGGCGTTAGACATCAGCCCCAGCATTTT; CDR3: CASSETGTGGVRHQPQHF
V: TRBV11-3; D: NA; J: TRBJ2-6; size: NA; DNA: TGTGCCAGCGGGGCTGGGGCCAACGTCCTGACTTTC; CDR3: CASGAGANVLTF
V: TRBV7-6; D: NA; J: TRBJ1-1; size: NA; DNA: TGTGCCAGCTCGGCGGATCTGAACACTGAAGCTTTCTTT; CDR3: CASSADLNTEAFF
V: TRBV27; D: TRBD1; J: TRBJ1-2; size: NA; DNA: TGTGCCAGCAGTTTGGAGTGGCAGGGGGCGGATGGCTACACCTTC; CDR3: CASSLEWQGADGYTF
V: TRBV5-4; D: TRBD2; J: TRBJ2-5; size: NA; DNA: TGTGCCAGCAGCTGGGGCGGGGCGGGAGGGCCGGAGACCCAGTACTTC; CDR3: CASSWGGAGGPETQYF
V: TRBV7-9; D: NA; J: TRBJ2-2; size: few; DNA: TGTGCCAGCAGCTTAGAGGCAGGGAAGTGGGAGCTGTTTTTT; CDR3: CASSLEAGKWELFF
V: TRBV2; D: NA; J: TRBJ2-6; size: NA; DNA: TGTGCCAGCACATGGGACGGCCGATCTGGGGCCAACGTCCTGACTTTC; CDR3: CASTWDGRSGANVLTF
V: TRBV7-9; D: TRBD1; J: TRBJ2-3; size: NA; DNA: TGTGCCAGCAGCTTAGGCAGGGGGACAGATACGCAGTATTTT; CDR3: CASSLGRGTDTQYF
V: TRBV20-1; D: NA; J: TRBJ1-5; size: few; DNA: TGCAGTGCAAGGATCCATCCCGACAGTGTGGGCAATCAGCCCCAGCATTTT; CDR3: CSARIHPDSVGNQPQHF
V: TRBV12-3/TRBV12-4; D: TRBD1; J: TRBJ1-2; size: NA; DNA: TGTGCCAGCAGGGGGACAGGGAATTCCGACGGCTACACCTTC; CDR3: CASRGTGNSDGYTF
V: TRBV7-9; D: NA; J: TRBJ2-3; size: few; DNA: TGTGCCAGCAGCTTAGGGCGGAATGGTAGCACAGATACGCAGTATTTT; CDR3: CASSLGRNGSTDTQYF
V: TRBV6-1; D: TRBD1; J: TRBJ1-2; size: NA; DNA: TGTGCCAGCAGTCAAGGGACAGGGTACGGCTACACCTTC; CDR3: CASSQGTGYGYTF
V: TRBV7-2; D: TRBD1; J: TRBJ2-5; size: NA; DNA: TGTGCCAGCAGCTTAGGTGGGGCAGGGGGCTGGACCGGGACCCAGTACTTC; CDR3: CASSLGGAGGWTGTQYF
V: TRBV7-6; D: TRBD2; J: TRBJ2-2; size: NA; DNA: TGTGCCAGCAAGGGAGGGTCCAACACCGGGGAGCTGTTTTTT; CDR3: CASKGGSNTGELFF
V: TRBV19; D: NA; J: TRBJ2-6; size: NA; DNA: TGTGCCAGTACCACATCCCGACGGAGCTCTGGGGCCAACGTCCTGACTTTC; CDR3: CASTTSRRSSGANVLTF
V: TRBV27; D: NA; J: TRBJ1-6; size: few; DNA: TGTGCCAGCGGTCTCCCGCCGGGCCTCAATTCACCCCTCCACTTT; CDR3: CASGLPPGLNSPLHF
V: TRBV25-1; D: TRBD1; J: TRBJ2-2; size: NA; DNA: TGTGCCAGCAGTGATCCCGGACAGGGGAACACCGGGGAGCTGTTTTTT; CDR3: CASSDPGQGNTGELFF
V: TRBV12-3/TRBV12-4; D: TRBD1; J: TRBJ1-2; size: few; DNA: TGTGCCAGCGCGCCAGGGGGAAAGTACTATGGCTACACCTTC; CDR3: CASAPGGKYYGYTF
V: TRBV12-3/TRBV12-4; D: TRBD1; J: TRBJ2-5; size: NA; DNA: TGTGCCAGCAGTCGACAGGGGGCGAGGGAGACCCAGTACTTC; CDR3: CASSRQGARETQYF
V: TRBV20-1; D: TRBD1; J: TRBJ2-2; size: few; DNA: TGCAGTGCTCCAAGGGGGGACAGGGAGAACACCGGGGAGCTGTTTTTT; CDR3: CSAPRGDRENTGELFF
V: TRBV6-5; D: TRBD1; J: TRBJ1-2; size: NA; DNA: TGTGCCAGCAGTTTGGACAGGCTAAACTATGGCTACACCTTC; CDR3: CASSLDRLNYGYTF
V: TRBV19; D: TRBD1; J: TRBJ1-6; size: NA; DNA: TGTGCCAGTAGTCGGACAGGGGCTAATTCACCCCTCCACTTT; CDR3: CASSRTGANSPLHF
V: TRBV23-1; D: TRBD2; J: TRBJ2-3; size: NA; DNA: TGCGCCAGCAGTCAATCGGCTAGCGGGGACAGCACAGATACGCAGTATTTT; CDR3: CASSQSASGDSTDTQYF
V: TRBV27; D: TRBD1; J: TRBJ1-2; size: few; DNA: TGTGCCAGCGGTCCCAGGACAGGGATAGGCTACACCTTC; CDR3: CASGPRTGIGYTF
V: TRBV20-1; D: NA; J: TRBJ1-1; size: NA; DNA: TGCAGTGCTAAGAGGGACACCCTTTTCAACACTGAAGCTTTCTTT; CDR3: CSAKRDTLFNTEAFF
V: TRBV28; D: TRBD1; J: TRBJ1-1; size: once; DNA: TGTGCCAGCAGTAATAATTGGCCTCGGACAGGCTTGAACACTGAAGCTTTCTTT; CDR3: CASSNNWPRTGLNTEAFF
V: TRBV28; D: NA; J: TRBJ1-6; size: NA; DNA: TGTGCCAGCGGCTCCATGAGATCACCCCTCCACTTT; CDR3: CASGSMRSPLHF
V: TRBV7-8; D: NA; J: TRBJ2-2; size: NA; DNA: TGTGCCAGCAGGATTATGTCGAACACCGGGGAGCTGTTTTTT; CDR3: CASRIMSNTGELFF
V: TRBV2; D: NA; J: TRBJ2-7; size: NA; DNA: TGTGCCAGCAGTGAACTACTTCATTCCTACGAGCAGTACTTC; CDR3: CASSELLHSYEQYF
V: TRBV19; D: NA; J: TRBJ2-7; size: NA; DNA: TGTGCCAGTAGTCGGGACCCGGGGTATTCCTACGAGCAGTACTTC; CDR3: CASSRDPGYSYEQYF
V: TRBV30; D: TRBD1; J: TRBJ2-1; size: once; DNA: TGTGCCCAGACAGGGTCCTCCTACAATGAGCAGTTCTTC; CDR3: CAQTGSSYNEQFF
V: TRBV19; D: TRBD1; J: TRBJ1-2; size: NA; DNA: TGTGCCAGTAGTCCAGGACAGGGGTATGGCTACACCTTC; CDR3: CASSPGQGYGYTF
V: TRBV10-3; D: TRBD1; J: TRBJ2-2; size: NA; DNA: TGTGCCATCAGTCGGACAGGGGGCACCGGGGAGCTGTTTTTT; CDR3: CAISRTGGTGELFF
V: TRBV6-1; D: NA; J: TRBJ1-2; size: NA; DNA: TGTGCCAGCAGTAACGAGTGGGCCTATGGCTACACCTTC; CDR3: CASSNEWAYGYTF
V: TRBV28; D: TRBD2; J: TRBJ2-1; size: NA; DNA: TGTGCCAGCAGTTCCCCTCCTAGCGGGAGGGATGAGCAGTTCTTC; CDR3: CASSSPPSGRDEQFF
V: TRBV6-2/TRBV6-3; D: NA; J: TRBJ1-5; size: NA; DNA: TGTGCCAGCACCTCACCGATGACGGGGTACAATCAGCCCCAGCATTTT; CDR3: CASTSPMTGYNQPQHF
V: TRBV7-2; D: TRBD1; J: TRBJ1-4; size: NA; DNA: TGTGCCAGCAGTTTACAGGGGTCGGGAGAAAAACTGTTTTTT; CDR3: CASSLQGSGEKLFF
V: TRBV15; D: TRBD1; J: TRBJ1-3; size: few; DNA: TGTGCCACCAGCACAGGGGGAGGAGGAAACACCATATATTTT; CDR3: CATSTGGGGNTIYF
V: TRBV6-2/TRBV6-3; D: NA; J: TRBJ2-7; size: NA; DNA: TGTGCCAGCAGCTTCTCCCCCGTCTACGAGCAGTACTTC; CDR3: CASSFSPVYEQYF
V: TRBV20-1; D: NA; J: TRBJ2-3; size: few; DNA: TGCAGTGCTAGAGATCGGGTTAGCGGCACAGATACGCAGTATTTT; CDR3: CSARDRVSGTDTQYF
V: TRBV11-3; D: TRBD2; J: TRBJ2-3; size: NA; DNA: TGTGCCAGCAGCTTAGCCGGGACGGGAGGGAAACGCACAGATACGCAGTATTTT; CDR3: CASSLAGTGGKRTDTQYF
V: TRBV20-1; D: NA; J: TRBJ1-2; size: NA; DNA: TGCAGTGCTAGCGGACAGACCTATGGCTACACCTTC; CDR3: CSASGQTYGYTF
V: TRBV20-1; D: TRBD2; J: TRBJ2-3; size: NA; DNA: TGCAGTGCTGGACTAGCTGATAATACGCAGTATTTT; CDR3: CSAGLADNTQYF
V: TRBV7-2; D: NA; J: TRBJ1-6; size: few; DNA: TGTGCCAGCAGCTCTAGACAGGTTTCGAATTCACCCCTCCACTTT; CDR3: CASSSRQVSNSPLHF
V: TRBV19; D: TRBD2; J: TRBJ2-2; size: NA; DNA: TGTGCCAGTAGCCTGGGACTAGCGGGATATACCGGGGAGCTGTTTTTT; CDR3: CASSLGLAGYTGELFF
V: TRBV5-1; D: NA; J: TRBJ2-3; size: few; DNA: TGCGCCAGCAGCTTGGGCGGGGTTAGCACAGATACGCAGTATTTT; CDR3: CASSLGGVSTDTQYF
V: TRBV2; D: TRBD1; J: TRBJ1-2; size: NA; DNA: TGTACCAGCAGTGAAGGCCTACAGGGGGTTGGCTACACCTTC; CDR3: CTSSEGLQGVGYTF
V: TRBV7-9; D: TRBD1; J: TRBJ1-1; size: NA; DNA: TGTGCCAGCAGCTCCGAGGGGGCCTTGAACACTGAAGCTTTCTTT; CDR3: CASSSEGALNTEAFF
V: TRBV19; D: TRBD1; J: TRBJ1-3; size: once; DNA: TGTGCCAGTAGCTCGACAGGGGCTGGAAACACCATATATTTT; CDR3: CASSSTGAGNTIYF
V: TRBV27; D: NA; J: TRBJ2-7; size: NA; DNA: TGTGCCAGCAGTCCCCCCCCAGGGGTAGCCGGCTACGAGCAGTACTTC; CDR3: CASSPPPGVAGYEQYF
V: TRBV12-3/TRBV12-4; D: TRBD1; J: TRBJ2-5; size: NA; DNA: TGTGCCAGCAGCCCCGGGACAGGTGCCCTTCGGGCCCAGTACTTC; CDR3: CASSPGTGALRAQYF
V: TRBV27; D: NA; J: TRBJ2-5; size: NA; DNA: TGTGCCAGCAGTTTAGGTCCAGGGCTGACCCAGTACTTC; CDR3: CASSLGPGLTQYF
V: TRBV7-2; D: TRBD1; J: TRBJ2-7; size: once; DNA: TGTGCCAGCAGCAGAAATAGACAGGGATGGTCCTACGAGCAGTACTTC; CDR3: CASSRNRQGWSYEQYF
V: TRBV20-1; D: TRBD1; J: TRBJ1-1; size: few; DNA: TGCAGTGCTCGAGGACAGGGGGGAGCTGACACTGAAGCTTTCTTT; CDR3: CSARGQGGADTEAFF
V: TRBV19; D: NA; J: TRBJ2-2; size: NA; DNA: TGTGCCAGCAACAGGGCTGCGAACACCGGGGAGCTGTTTTTT; CDR3: CASNRAANTGELFF
V: TRBV12-3/TRBV12-4; D: TRBD2; J: TRBJ2-5; size: NA; DNA: TGTGCCAGCAGGGCGGGGGGAACGAATCAAGAGACCCAGTACTTC; CDR3: CASRAGGTNQETQYF
V: TRBV10-3; D: TRBD1; J: TRBJ1-1; size: few; DNA: TGTGCCATCAGTGGCAGCGACAGGGTCACTGAAGCTTTCTTT; CDR3: CAISGSDRVTEAFF
V: TRBV7-2; D: NA; J: TRBJ2-3; size: NA; DNA: TGTGCCAGCAGCTTAGGGGTCACAGATACGCAGTATTTT; CDR3: CASSLGVTDTQYF